This record covers a single T cell receptor beta chain. V was trimmed by 4 bases and J by 5 bases, leaving 18 bases between them. Looked up from germline, CDR1 is DFQATT and CDR2 is SNEGSKA (reference sequence). This CDR3 has 15 residues. Amplification of TCR beta CDR3 regions used RNA as the template. The HTBI set primed first-round TCR CDR3 RT-PCR. TCRdb ran MiXCR on the multiplex PCR reads and lists one entry per CDR3 protein. The sample carries over 700,000 distinct CDR3 sequences, 38% recorded once. This sample holds PBMCs from roughly 10 ml fresh peripheral blood. These data come from a study of T cells in Graves' hyperthyroidism and ophthalmopathy.

The clonotype was recovered from a man between 18 and 29 years old with Graves' hyperthyroidism. The sequenced sample consisted of blood. This chain links TRBV20-1 with TRBJ1-5; D is possibly TRBD1 (5 bases). The CDR3 reads CSAKIPDSDYQPQHF. The CDR3 nucleotides read TGCAGTGCTAAAATACCCGACAGCGATTATCAGCCCCAGCATTTT.